The clone carrying this T cell receptor (beta chain) was observed a few times. The sample is drawn from a study of CD8+ T cells in alopecia areata. The V gene end was trimmed by 3 bases and the J gene end by 12 bases; junction bases not matched to a gene: 5. There are 13 residues in the CDR3. Germline V gene sequence: CDR1 SGDLS, CDR2 YYNGEE. The sample's treatment: oral pan-JAK inhibitor, 5-10 mg twice daily. Sequencing used cDNA as its template, made by extracting RNA and reverse transcribing it. The protocol was immunoSEQ multiplex PCR, while the TCRdb copy is restricted to in-frame clones and leaves out a portion. This sample has 200,000 or so clones, with more than 45% found just once.

This rearrangement joins TRBV9 to TRBJ2-6, with TRBD1 matching 8 bases. This specimen consisted of CD4+ T cells sorted from blood, obtained at week 24, from a patient treated with tofacitinib. This receptor was obtained from a human donor with alopecia areata. CDR3 loop: CASSARQGTVLTF. In nucleotides, the CDR3 is TGTGCCAGCAGCGCCCGACAGGGGACCGTCCTGACTTTC.